This TCR beta chain was profiled in a study of T cells after yellow fever vaccination. Looking at the study overall: Preparation of the low-cell-number fractions used SMART-Seq v4 Ultra Low Input.

TCRdb processed the 5' RACE reads anew with MiXCR; each CDR3 protein has one entry. The sample shows about 63,000 distinct CDR3 sequences, less than 8.5% of them seen only once. CDR3 length: 16 residues. Germline values: CDR1 LGHNA, CDR2 YSLEER. The V gene lost 0 bases and the J gene lost 7 bases, with 15 bases spanning the gap. Sample: CD8+ T cells sorted from PBMCs, taken 15 days after the yellow fever booster vaccination. The chain carries TRBV4-3 and TRBJ2-2; D is unresolved. The TCR was taken from a man aged 25-40 years who received the YFV17D yellow fever vaccine. The CDR3 loop is CASSQDAARRLGELFF. CDR3 sequence (DNA): TGCGCCAGCAGCCAAGATGCGGCTAGACGGCTCGGGGAGCTGTTTTTT.